This passage covers 20 T cell receptor beta chains from one sample sequenced in a study of blood T cells in healthy people across ages. Through a sample-barcoded 5' primer and a J-beta primer mix, a second PCR was run for roughly 6 to 11 cycles. Via MiXCR, TCRdb re-called the 5' RACE reads, giving one row per CDR3 protein. Of nearly 800,000 distinct CDR3 sequences listed, about 61% are singletons. Sequencing used blood. These receptor sequences come from a man aged 40-50 years in good health.

This clonotype was recorded once. The chain joins TRBV12-3 or TRBV12-4 to TRBJ2-3; TRBD2 aligns across 7 bases. The CDR3 is made up of 17 amino acids. With 3 bases clipped from V and 4 bases from J, the junction kept 13 bases outside the gene matches. CDR3 sequence: CASSFRLAEIRSDTQYF. DNA of the CDR3: TGTGCCAGCAGTTTTCGGCTAGCGGAAATTAGATCAGATACGCAGTATTTT.

The chain recombines TRBV7-9 with TRBJ2-3, with a tentative D call TRBD1 (6 bases). CDR3 length: 17 amino acids. Germline V gene data show CDR1 as SEHNR and CDR2 as FQNEAQ (reference sequence). V lost 5 bases to trimming and J lost 0 bases, with 18 bases between them. The CDR3 here is CASSTPPGDVSTDTQYF. The CDR3 DNA is TGTGCCAGCAGCACACCCCCAGGGGACGTGAGCACAGATACGCAGTATTTT.

The chain uses TRBV5-5 and TRBJ2-1, with D unclear. Between the trimmed V and J ends, which lost 7 bases and 5 bases, there was a span of 19 bases. Germline CDR1 is SGHKS and CDR2 is YYEKEE (reference sequence). This CDR3 region has 15 residues. CDR3 in amino acids: CASGESPTRDNEQFF. The CDR3 DNA reads as TGTGCCAGCGGCGAGTCACCCACCCGTGACAATGAGCAGTTCTTC.

This clonotype was seen a few times. The chain links TRBV20-1 to TRBJ2-7, with 9 positions matching TRBD2. The CDR3 is 14 residues long. The junction had 8 bases not matched to a gene; V was cut back by 3 bases and J by 5 bases. CDR1 is DFQATT, CDR2 SNEGSKA, per germline (reference sequence). The CDR3 DNA follows: TGCAGTGCTAGTTATAGCGGGAGTTCCCACGAGCAGTACTTC. This translates into CSASYSGSSHEQYF.

V usage is TRBV14 and J usage is TRBJ2-4; 10 nucleotides line up with TRBD2. From germline, CDR1 is SGHDN and CDR2 FVKESK. V was clipped by 5 bases and J by 5 bases; unmatched bases: 9. The CDR3 consists of 16 residues. CDR3 amino acids: CASSVRLAGVQNIQYF. DNA for the CDR3: TGTGCCAGCAGCGTTAGGCTAGCGGGAGTCCAAAACATTCAGTACTTC.

This sequence joins TRBV10-3 and TRBJ1-5, with a possible D match to TRBD1 (5 bases). Germline V CDR1 and CDR2: ENHRY, SYGVKD. The CDR3 extends over 14 amino acids. The V and J ends lost 0 bases and 4 bases respectively, with 7 bases between them. The CDR3 region has the DNA TGTGCCATCAGTGAGTCGAAGGGGAATCAGCCCCAGCATTTT. Encoded protein: CAISESKGNQPQHF.

This clonotype has just a few counts. The rearrangement joins TRBV10-2 to TRBJ2-7; 8 bases align to TRBD2. Germline CDR1 is WSHSY and CDR2 is SAAADI. This CDR3 is 16 amino acids long. Trimming at V came to 0 bases and at J to 3 bases, leaving 7 bases not matched to a gene. CDR3 protein: CASSESGGDINYEQYF. As DNA, the CDR3 is TGCGCCAGCAGTGAGTCCGGGGGGGACATAAACTACGAGCAGTACTTC.

This sequence joins TRBV5-1 and TRBJ2-1; 8 bases match TRBD1. The CDR3 length is 16 residues. Trimming took 5 bases from V and 6 from J; bases not matched to a gene: 13. From germline, CDR1 is SGHRS and CDR2 YFSETQ. The DNA of the CDR3 is TGCGCCAGCAGTCCGGCAGGGGGCCGTATTAGCAATGAGCAGTTCTTC. It yields the protein CASSPAGGRISNEQFF.

The V and J genes are TRBV5-1 and TRBJ2-4; D call uncertain. The J call may be mistaken, given a closer DNA end match to TRBJ2-5. Germline V CDR1 and CDR2: SGHRS, YFSETQ. The CDR3 is 14 amino acids. The CDR3 bases are TGCGCCAGCAGCGTGGTAGGGTTTCAAGAGACCCAGTACTTC. Protein sequence: CASSVVGFQETQYF.

The genes are TRBV6-5 and TRBJ2-1; perhaps TRBD1 as D (6 bases). The germline gives CDR1 MNHEY, CDR2 SVGAGI. The V and J ends lost 4 bases and 1 base respectively, with 14 bases between them. The CDR3 is made up of 16 amino acids. This CDR3 reads CASSSLSGTSYNEQFF. The CDR3 DNA follows: TGTGCCAGCAGTTCCCTTTCCGGGACATCCTACAATGAGCAGTTCTTC.

Points on this clonotype: The germline gene is not matched at one end of the junction; a read error may be the cause. V usage is TRBV5-1 and J usage is TRBJ1-2; D gene uncertain. This CDR3 spans 15 amino acids. Germline CDR1 SGHRS, CDR2 YFSETQ. The CDR3 DNA is TGCGCCAGCAGCTTTTCCCCAGGAGCTAACTATGGCCACACCTTC. This gives the protein CASSFSPGANYGHTF.

V is TRBV5-1 and J is TRBJ2-3, with a possible D match to TRBD2 (6 bases). V shed 4 bases and J shed 3 bases, with 12 bases lying between them. CDR1 is SGHRS, CDR2 YFSETQ, per germline. CDR3 length: 14 residues. The CDR3 nucleotides are TGCGCCAGCAGCGAAAGCGCGGGGACAGATACGCAGTATTTT. Translating it yields CASSESAGTDTQYF.

The CDR3 protein is CASSPRATTGEKNIQYF. The CDR3 DNA reads TGCGCCAGCAGCCCCCGGGCCACGACTGGGGAGAAGAACATTCAGTACTTC. The chain couples TRBV5-1 to TRBJ2-4; perhaps TRBD2 as D (5 bases). The length of the CDR3 is 17 residues. V gave up 4 bases and J gave up 7 bases, with 24 bases separating them. CDR1 is SGHRS and CDR2 is YFSETQ in the germline V gene. The full variable domain, its missing parts supplied by reference TRBV5-1 and TRBJ2-4, is KAGVTQTPRYLIKTRGQQVTLSCSPISGHRSVSWYQQTPGQGLQFLFEYFSETQRNKGNFPGRFSGRQFSNSRSEMNVSTLELGDSALYLCASSPRATTGEKNIQYFGAGTRLSVL.

J is TRBJ1-2 and V is TRBV3-1; D is undetermined. Per germline, CDR1 LGHDT and CDR2 YNNKEL (reference sequence). Trimming pared 2 bases from V and 1 base from J, leaving 8 bases between. The CDR3 is made up of 14 amino acids. The CDR3 sequence is CASSQLVYNYGYTF. The CDR3 DNA sequence: TGTGCCAGCAGCCAACTAGTCTATAACTATGGCTACACCTTC.

The rearrangement uses TRBV28 and TRBJ2-4; D is undetermined. CDR3 length: 13 amino acids. The germline gives CDR1 MDHEN, CDR2 SYDVKM. Trimming took 8 bases from V and 0 from J, leaving 8 bases between them. The DNA of the CDR3 is TGTGCCAGCGGCATTAAAGCCAAAAACATTCAGTACTTC. Translation: CASGIKAKNIQYF.

The chain couples TRBV7-2 to TRBJ2-7; D assignment may be TRBD1 or TRBD2 (5 bases each). CDR1 SGHTA and CDR2 FQGNSA come from the germline V gene. The CDR3 covers 15 residues. The ends were cut back, 1 base at V and 3 bases at J, with 13 bases in the middle. CDR3 amino acids: CASSLVVGTLYEQYF. In DNA form, the CDR3 reads TGTGCCAGCAGCTTAGTTGTGGGGACCCTCTACGAGCAGTACTTC.

This clonotype came up many times. The chain combines TRBV7-2 with TRBJ2-5; 8 bases align to TRBD1. The J segment lost 6 bases and the V segment lost 5 bases, leaving 5 bases of the junction unmatched. CDR3 size: 13 residues. Germline CDR1 SGHTA, CDR2 FQGNSA. CDR3 sequence: CASSPDRVQTQYF. As DNA, the CDR3 is TGTGCCAGCAGCCCGGACAGGGTGCAGACCCAGTACTTC.

This clonotype was picked up a small number of times. The V and J genes are TRBV20-1 and TRBJ2-5, with 10 positions matching TRBD2. Germline-derived CDR1 and CDR2 are DFQATT and SNEGSKA (reference sequence). There are 15 residues in the CDR3. V shed 3 bases and J 5 bases; nucleotides not matched to a gene: 9. CDR3 coding DNA: TGCAGTGCTAGTAAAGTAGCGGGAGGACTGGAGACCCAGTACTTC. It codes for CSASKVAGGLETQYF.

The V gene is TRBV15, the J gene TRBJ2-6; D ambiguous. Germline V lookup: CDR1 LNHNV, CDR2 YYDKDF (reference sequence). V dropped 7 bases and J dropped 4 bases, with 17 bases sitting between them. CDR3 length: 16 amino acids. The CDR3 here is CATTPLGQPGANVLTF. The CDR3 DNA reads as TGTGCCACCACCCCCCTTGGGCAGCCCGGGGCCAACGTCCTGACTTTC.

V and J are TRBV27 and TRBJ1-2, with 7 bases matching TRBD1. CDR1 MNHEY and CDR2 SMNVEV come from the germline V gene (reference sequence). Germline trimming cut 2 bases from V and 4 bases from J; bases unmatched to any gene: 4. This CDR3 spans 14 amino acids. CDR3 residues: CASSLTGAFYGYTF. DNA of the CDR3: TGTGCCAGCAGTTTAACAGGGGCATTCTATGGCTACACCTTC.